This record looks at one T cell receptor beta chain sequence and its context. The sample originates from a study of cytomegalovirus exposure and HLA in healthy donors. The wider study: Unique TCRs from HLA-typed donors, roughly 87 million of them, were held in an early data release.

60 Vbeta and 13 Jbeta primers were used in PCR. TCRdb keeps only in-frame clones here, not all; method: immunoSEQ multiplex PCR. There are tens of thousands of clones in the sample; more than 70% occur only once, and approximately 2.3% lies in the top ten. V was cut by 1 base and J by 8 bases, with 15 bases left in between. CDR3 length: 14 residues. The germline CDR1 and CDR2 sequences are GTSNPN and SVGIG (reference sequence). The clonotype comes from a man aged 35 to 55 in good health and CMV-seronegative. The chain employs TRBV30 and TRBJ1-3, with a tentative D call TRBD1 (6 bases). Sequenced input: PBMCs. The CDR3 protein is CAWSGVGRGDTIYF. As DNA, the CDR3 is TGTGCCTGGAGTGGTGTTGGCAGGGGAGACACCATATATTTT.